Sequencing of this T cell receptor (beta chain) was carried out in a study of blood T cells in healthy people across ages (dated by TCRdb to between 2014 and 2016). Study-level background: In model experiments, template switching captured about one uniquely barcoded TCR beta cDNA molecule for every two T cells. Using deep sequencing normalized with unique cDNA molecular identifiers, the study measured how TCR beta repertoire diversity changes with age. For two donors (one aged 18 to 30 and one aged 80 or older), the study analyzed two additional independent replicas of 1 million unique cDNA reads from the same blood draw. The donors were divided into four age groups: young (average approximately 15 years), middle-aged (about 39), aged (approximately 62) and long-lived (more than 75). Donors of different ages were randomly distributed across sequencing lanes to avoid experimental bias. Study-level results and caveats: Compared with the aged group, more naive CD4+ T cells, fewer expanded clones and increased TCR diversity were shown by the long-lived group, suggesting age selection. Estimates of total diversity based on one million sequenced T cells were regarded as lower bounds and as underestimates. Observed TCR beta diversity correlated strongly with the percentage of naive T cells measured by flow cytometry. The CMV infection status of donors was not known, potentially confounding age-related changes in expanded clonotypes. Observed TCR beta diversity per million T cells fell roughly linearly with age, and a significant reduction was already apparent by age roughly 40. Bulk unsorted PBMC profiling prevented conclusive comparison of naive and antigen-experienced compartments.

Comments on this clonotype: No antigen is known for it. No per-base quality is available; no much larger clone lies one base away.

Library method: 5' RACE. The instrument was an Illumina HiSeq 2500. The second PCR ran for about 6 to 12 cycles and used a J-beta primer mix along with a sample-barcoded 5' primer. Each TCR beta cDNA molecule received a unique molecular identifier from a template-switch 5' adaptor carrying 12 random nucleotides. Each sample yielded at least 2.5 million CDR3-containing paired-end reads. The Mint cDNA synthesis kit, primed by a TRBC-specific oligonucleotide, was used to synthesize first-strand cDNA from all RNA. All cDNA was treated with uracil-DNA glycosylase and then went through a first 18-cycle PCR with the universal primers M1SS and BC2_uni_R. Per the authors' processing: Each sample was normalized by randomly selecting 1 million high-quality reads, each carrying a distinct molecular identifier. Instead of being binned into consensus sequences, reads that shared molecular identifiers were thrown out. CDR3 identification, clonotype clustering and error correction used MiTCR with a Q25 quality threshold and the strictest error-elimination algorithm. A nonparametric unseen species model using Euler transformation provided a lower-bound estimate of total TCR beta diversity. Using fastp at Q25 and MiXCR, TCRdb reprocessed the public reads and kept productive beta chains. Each entry merges the rows of one CDR3 protein and shows their most common DNA and genes. TCRdb's processing, not the study's, gives the V and J calls here. The sample data list hundreds of thousands of distinct CDR3 sequences, and roughly two fifths of these were observed just once. The top ten hold 20% to 25% of the sample.

The CDR3 goes from the cysteine to the phenylalanine over 16 residues. The retained sequence is limited to the CDR3, 48 bases, with the frame set at the first base. Deletion took 5 bases off V and 0 bases off J, with a span of 14 bases between the germline ends. Sequences LNHDA (CDR1) and SQIVND (CDR2) are obtained from the germline V gene (reference sequence). The donors were roughly 40 Caucasian individuals from Russia, aged about 6 to 100 years, who were systemically healthy. Approximately 11 milliliters of peripheral blood were drawn from each donor into EDTA-treated Vacutainer tubes. PBMCs were isolated by Ficoll-Paque density-gradient centrifugation, with at least 6 million obtained per sample. Total RNA, at least 6 micrograms per sample, was extracted from PBMCs with Trizol reagent. Naive CD45RAhigh/CD27high T cell percentages were measured by flow cytometry on a PBMC aliquot from every donor.

The sample comprised blood. The chain employs TRBV19 and TRBJ2-4; the D gene is possibly TRBD1, with 5 bases matching. This TCR was recovered from an older woman in good health. At the DNA level, the sequence is TGTGCCAGTAGTCCCCAGGGTAGCTTAGCCAAAAACATTCAGTACTTC. Its translation is CASSPQGSLAKNIQYF.